The rows below give T cell receptor beta chains drawn from one sample of a study of cytomegalovirus exposure and HLA in healthy donors. The assay was immunoSEQ multiplex PCR, and TCRdb's table has in-frame clones only and misses some. The table includes under 300,000 clones, around 88% detected once. What was sequenced was PBMCs. Source of these receptors: a woman aged 25 to 39 in good health and CMV-seropositive. The CDR3 runs from the conserved cysteine through the conserved F or W. D genes are given only for firm matches. A clone size is listed for some rows: how often the clone was seen (once, few, many), or a class if it is expanded.

j_call	d_call	clone_size	v_call	cdr3_nt	cdr3_aa
TRBJ1-1	TRBD1	NA	TRBV7-9	TGTGCCAGCAGTCAGGGGGAAGGAACTGAAGCTTTCTTT	CASSQGEGTEAFF
TRBJ1-5	TRBD1	few	TRBV2	TGTGCCAGCATGAGGGACAGGGATGATCAGCCCCAGCATTTT	CASMRDRDDQPQHF
TRBJ1-2	NA	NA	TRBV5-6	TGTGCCAGCAGCTTGGGGGGAGGGGTACCCTATGGCTACACCTTC	CASSLGGGVPYGYTF
TRBJ1-4	NA	few	TRBV29-1	TGCAGCGTTGAAGATCGGAGGGAAACTGAAAAACTGTTTTTT	CSVEDRRETEKLFF
TRBJ2-3	NA	once	TRBV10-3	TGTGCCATCAGTGAGGGAGCAGATACGCAGTATTTT	CAISEGADTQYF
TRBJ2-1	TRBD2	NA	TRBV4-2	TGTGCCAGCAGCCAAGATATGGCGGGAGGTTTCTACAATGAGCAGTTCTTC	CASSQDMAGGFYNEQFF
TRBJ2-7	NA	NA	TRBV7-9	TGTGCCAGCACCCACCGGGCGGACAACGAGCAGTACTTC	CASTHRADNEQYF
TRBJ2-1	NA	NA	TRBV7-6	TGTGCCAGCAGCCCCAATTTCTTGCGGGATGAGCAGTTCTTC	CASSPNFLRDEQFF
TRBJ2-7	TRBD1	NA	TRBV28	TGTGCCAGCAGTTTATGGACAGGGGGCTGGTACGAGCAGTACTTC	CASSLWTGGWYEQYF
TRBJ2-2	NA	few	TRBV2	TGTGCCAGCAGTCGACAGATCCCCGGGGAGCTGTTTTTT	CASSRQIPGELFF
TRBJ2-5	TRBD1	NA	TRBV30	TGTGCTCTAGGGGGCGGAGAGACCCAGTACTTC	CALGGGETQYF
TRBJ1-2	NA	NA	TRBV2	TGTGCCAGCAGCTTAAGGACTGGACTTGGCGGCTACACCTTC	CASSLRTGLGGYTF
TRBJ1-1	NA	NA	TRBV7-6	TGTGCCAGCCGACAGGACGGGACTGAAGCTTTCTTT	CASRQDGTEAFF
TRBJ2-1	TRBD2	few	TRBV12-5	TGTGCTAGTGGTTTGGACGGACTAGCGAGTGAGCAGTTCTTC	CASGLDGLASEQFF
TRBJ2-7	TRBD2	NA	TRBV27	TGTGCCAGCACCGGCGTAGCGGGGCTTCCCTACGAGCAGTACTTC	CASTGVAGLPYEQYF
TRBJ1-2	TRBD1	NA	TRBV28	TGTGCCAGCAGACTTACGACAGGGTGGGCCTATGGCTACACCTTC	CASRLTTGWAYGYTF
TRBJ2-1	TRBD2	NA	TRBV11-3	TGTGCCAGCAGCCAGAGGGGGCCACTAGCGGGAGTATCCTACAATGAGCAGTTCTTC	CASSQRGPLAGVSYNEQFF
TRBJ2-7	NA	NA	TRBV11-2	TGTGCCAGCAGCCGTCCTCAGGTTACGGCCGAGCAGTACTTC	CASSRPQVTAEQYF
TRBJ2-7	NA	NA	TRBV1	TGCACCAGCAGCCAAGATCTACTAGCGGGTGGGTGGACCTGCTACGAGCAGTACTTC	CTSSQDLLAGGWTCYEQYF
TRBJ1-2	NA	NA	TRBV19	TGTGCCAGTTCAAGGAGCTCCGGCTACACCTTC	CASSRSSGYTF
TRBJ2-7	TRBD2	NA	TRBV28	TGTGCCAGTCTTCCCCATAGCGGGGCCCCCTACGAGCAGTACTTC	CASLPHSGAPYEQYF
TRBJ1-1	TRBD1	NA	TRBV7-9	TGTGCCAGCAGCTCGACAGGGTCTGAAGCTTTCTTT	CASSSTGSEAFF
TRBJ1-1	NA	NA	TRBV4-1	TGCGCCAGCAAGAGGCCGGGTTCAGGGGACACTGAAGCTTTCTTT	CASKRPGSGDTEAFF
TRBJ2-7	TRBD2	NA	TRBV6-4	TGTGCCAGCAGTATTCTAGCGGGAGTCGGCGAGCAGTACTTC	CASSILAGVGEQYF
TRBJ1-1	NA	NA	TRBV15	TGTGCCACCAGCCGACTACCGGGCATTGAAGCTTTCTTT	CATSRLPGIEAFF
TRBJ2-3	NA	NA	TRBV7-3	TGTGCCAGCAGCCCCTCTCTGAGCCCAGATACGCAGTATTTT	CASSPSLSPDTQYF